These 14 T cell receptor beta chains originate from one sample sequenced in a study of shared clonotypes between healthy human individuals. Repertoires were generated with immunoSEQ multiplex PCR, while TCRdb's copy carries only in-frame clones and drops some. The sample holds around 2.5 million clones, more than 85% seen once. What was sequenced was naive CD4+ T cells from PBMCs. Indicated subset: CD45RA+ positively selected. Receptors were obtained from a man younger than 30 in good health. Some clones in this sample may be carry-over from other donors' samples.

V usage is TRBV7-2 and J usage is TRBJ1-3, with TRBD1 identical over 9 bases. Germline CDR1 SGHTA, CDR2 FQGNSA. There are 15 residues in the CDR3. The V segment lost 5 bases and the J segment 4 bases; nucleotides outside the gene matches: 6. The CDR3 spells CASSTGTGFGNTIYF. The CDR3 coding sequence is TGTGCCAGCAGCACCGGGACAGGGTTCGGAAACACCATATATTTT. Full variable domain (missing parts from reference TRBV7-2 and TRBJ1-3): GAGVSQSPSNKVTEKGKDVELRCDPISGHTALYWYRQSLGQGLEFLIYFQGNSAPDKSGLPSDRFSAERTGGSVSTLTIQRTQQEDSAVYLCASSTGTGFGNTIYFGEGSWLTVV.

The chain employs TRBV9 and TRBJ1-2; D remains ambiguous. Trimming left V 3 bases short and J 3 bases short, with 9 bases between. Germline CDR1 is SGDLS and CDR2 is YYNGEE. The CDR3 totals 13 residues. The CDR3: CASSERADYGYTF. CDR3 coding DNA: TGTGCCAGCAGCGAACGGGCCGACTATGGCTACACCTTC.

This clone came up once. J is TRBJ2-5 and V is TRBV29-1; TRBD1 matches at 9 bases. Germline values: CDR1 SQVTM, CDR2 ANQGSEA. The CDR3 totals 22 residues. J was trimmed by 0 bases and V by 3 bases; bases with no gene match: 26. CDR3 nucleotide sequence: TGCAGCGTTGAGTACCCCGGCTCCCGGGACAGGGCGCCAACCCGGTACCAAGAGACCCAGTACTTC. It codes for CSVEYPGSRDRAPTRYQETQYF.

The genes are TRBV28 and TRBJ2-1; 14 nucleotides line up with TRBD2. Germline CDR1 MDHEN, CDR2 SYDVKM. The V and J ends lost 5 bases and 10 bases, in that order; junction bases with no gene match: 10. The length of the CDR3 is 16 residues. The CDR3 coding sequence is TGTGCCAGCAGTCAACCCGGGACTAGCGGGAGTCCGGAGCAGTTCTTC. Translation: CASSQPGTSGSPEQFF. Full variable domain (outside the CDR3, taken from reference TRBV28 and TRBJ2-1): DVKVTQSSRYLVKRTGEKVFLECVQDMDHENMFWYRQDPGLGLRLIYFSYDVKMKEKGDIPEGYSVSREKKERFSLILESASTNQTSMYLCASSQPGTSGSPEQFFGPGTRLTVL.

V and J are TRBV28 and TRBJ2-4, with a weak D call TRBD1 (5 bases). The germline gives CDR1 MDHEN, CDR2 SYDVKM. Trimming pared 2 bases from V and 3 bases from J, leaving 14 bases between. This CDR3 is built from 16 residues. For the CDR3, the DNA is TGTGCCAGCAGTTTAGATCCAGGGAACGGCAAAAACATTCAGTACTTC. It is translated as CASSLDPGNGKNIQYF.

This clone was seen just once. This chain connects TRBV7-9 to TRBJ1-2; 9 bases align to TRBD1. The CDR3 is 14 amino acids. V shed 5 bases, J shed 8 bases, and the junction held 9 bases outside the gene matches. Germline loops: CDR1 SEHNR, CDR2 FQNEAQ (reference sequence). The CDR3 here is CASSQWDRDVGYTF. The CDR3 bases are TGTGCCAGCAGCCAATGGGACAGGGATGTCGGCTACACCTTC.

The chain employs TRBV11-1 and TRBJ2-1; 9 nucleotides match TRBD2. Germline CDR1 is SGHAT and CDR2 is FQDESV (reference sequence). Trimming took 2 bases from V and 0 from J; bases not matched to a gene: 11. CDR3 length equals 19 residues. The CDR3 spells CASSLRAGTSHNSYNEQFF. In DNA, the CDR3 is TGTGCCAGCAGCTTAAGGGCAGGGACTAGCCATAACTCCTACAATGAGCAGTTCTTC.

With regard to this clone: Different DNA sequences within this sample yield the same CDR3. The chain carries TRBV11-3 and TRBJ2-3, with 8 bases lining up with TRBD2. CDR1 is SGHNT, CDR2 YENEEA, per germline. The CDR3 is 15 amino acids. With V trimmed by 4 bases and J by 0 bases, 3 bases remained unmatched. The CDR3 region has the DNA TGTGCCAGCAGCTATAGCGGGACTAGCACAGATACGCAGTATTTT. This gives the protein CASSYSGTSTDTQYF.

The chain employs TRBV5-1 and TRBJ1-1; D is unresolved. With 2 bases removed from V and 1 base from J, the gap between germline ends came to 6 bases. The CDR3 extends over 13 amino acids. CDR1 and CDR2 from the germline V gene are SGHRS and YFSETQ. The CDR3 sequence is CASSLQPNTEAFF. The CDR3 nucleotides are TGCGCCAGCAGCTTACAGCCGAACACTGAAGCTTTCTTT.

This chain joins TRBV6-1 and TRBJ2-4; D gene ambiguous. The CDR3 is 13 amino acids. Germline lookup yields CDR1 MNHNS and CDR2 SASEGT. Trimming took 6 bases from V and 1 from J, leaving 7 bases between them. The CDR3 coding sequence is TGTGCCAGCAGGGCAGGCGCCAAAAACATTCAGTACTTC. Translated, it gives CASRAGAKNIQYF.

This clone was seen once. The chain employs TRBV6-1 and TRBJ2-7; a weak D match, TRBD2 (6 bases). V was pared by 1 base and J by 2 bases, with 12 bases between. The CDR3 spans 15 residues. Germline V gene lookup returns CDR1 MNHNS and CDR2 SASEGT. CDR3 in DNA: TGTGCCAGCAGTGAAGTTTGGCGGGGTACCTACGAGCAGTACTTC. Translation: CASSEVWRGTYEQYF.

Turning to this clone: The same CDR3 also results from other DNA sequences found in this sample. The V and J genes are TRBV9 and TRBJ1-3; D gene uncertain. In germline, CDR1 is SGDLS, CDR2 YYNGEE. This CDR3 region has 15 residues. With 1 base removed from V and 0 bases from J, the gap between germline ends came to 8 bases. CDR3 protein: CASSVMGNSGNTIYF. The CDR3 DNA sequence: TGTGCCAGCAGCGTAATGGGGAACTCTGGAAACACCATATATTTT.

The chain couples TRBV5-1 to TRBJ1-6; no reliable D call. This CDR3 has 14 residues. V shed 0 bases and J shed 9 bases, with 10 bases lying between them. Germline V gives CDR1 SGHRS, CDR2 YFSETQ. In nucleotides, the CDR3 is TGCGCCAGCAGCTTGGCCGGGGAGCGTTCACCCCTCCACTTT. Its protein is CASSLAGERSPLHF.

The gene calls are TRBV18 and TRBJ1-1; tentative D call: TRBD1 (6 bases). V gave up 1 base and J gave up 4 bases, with 10 bases separating them. The germline V gene has CDR1 KGHSH and CDR2 LQKENI. The CDR3 consists of 14 residues. CDR3 sequence: CASSPLEGGTEAFF. DNA for the CDR3: TGTGCCAGCTCACCACTCGAAGGGGGCACTGAAGCTTTCTTT. Together with reference TRBV18 and TRBJ1-1, the CDR3 gives the full variable domain: NAGVMQNPRHLVRRRGQEARLRCSPMKGHSHVYWYRQLPEEGLKFMVYLQKENIIDESGMPKERFSAEFPKEGPSILRIQQVVRGDSAAYFCASSPLEGGTEAFFGQGTRLTVV.